This entry lists 27 T cell receptor beta chains sequenced from one sample in a study of control samples from healthy donors and cancer patients. Sequencing was performed with immunoSEQ multiplex PCR; in TCRdb, only in-frame clones are kept and a portion is missing. Of fewer than 60,000 clones listed, 90% to 95% are singletons. Sequenced material: blood. The receptor set was obtained from a young man in good health.

The gene calls are TRBV7-3 and TRBJ2-7; D is unresolved. Per the germline V gene, CDR1 is SGHTA and CDR2 is FQGTGA. The CDR3 runs to 12 residues. With 4 bases removed from V and 3 bases from J, the gap between germline ends came to 7 bases. Here the CDR3 DNA reads TGTGCCAGCAGCTCTCCTAGCTACGAGCAGTACTTC. It specifies CASSSPSYEQYF.

V and J are TRBV9 and TRBJ2-3, with D possibly being TRBD2 (6 bases). The CDR3 has 16 residues. Looked up from germline, CDR1 is SGDLS and CDR2 is YYNGEE. V was pared by 3 bases and J by 2 bases, with 16 bases between. The chain's CDR3 is CASSARTDYSTDTQYF. CDR3 sequence (DNA): TGTGCCAGCAGCGCCCGGACGGACTACTCCACAGATACGCAGTATTTT.

This chain joins TRBV24-1 and TRBJ1-2; 8 nucleotides line up with TRBD1. The junction had 5 bases not matched to a gene; V was cut back by 4 bases and J by 8 bases. The CDR3 runs to 13 residues. CDR1 and CDR2 from the germline V gene are KGHDR and SFDVKD. The CDR3 region is CATSDRGQAGYTF. CDR3 sequence (DNA): TGTGCCACCAGTGACAGGGGGCAGGCAGGCTACACCTTC.

The J gene is TRBJ1-1, the V gene TRBV18, with D hard to call. CDR3 size: 15 residues. Germline V gene lookup returns CDR1 KGHSH and CDR2 LQKENI. Trimming shortened V by 2 bases and J by 7 bases, and 17 bases separated the two germline ends. Here the CDR3 reads CASSPFTGEKGEAFF. The CDR3 DNA is TGTGCCAGCTCACCATTCACCGGGGAAAAGGGTGAAGCTTTCTTT. The whole variable domain, filled in from reference TRBV18 and TRBJ1-1, reads NAGVMQNPRHLVRRRGQEARLRCSPMKGHSHVYWYRQLPEEGLKFMVYLQKENIIDESGMPKERFSAEFPKEGPSILRIQQVVRGDSAAYFCASSPFTGEKGEAFFGQGTRLTVV.

The chain recombines TRBV6-6 with TRBJ1-1; D perhaps matches TRBD1 (5 bases). Trimming pared 6 bases from V and 10 bases from J, leaving 15 bases between. The germline V gene encodes CDR1 MNHNY and CDR2 SVGAGI (reference sequence). CDR3 length: 12 amino acids. CDR3: CASRDSRGRAFF. CDR3 DNA: TGTGCCAGCAGAGACAGCCGGGGTAGAGCTTTCTTT.

This clone came up once. The rearrangement links TRBV24-1 to TRBJ1-1, with D unresolved. Trimming left V 4 bases short and J 2 bases short, with 10 bases between. CDR1 is KGHDR and CDR2 is SFDVKD in the germline V gene. The CDR3 is 14 amino acids. The CDR3 here is CATSDQTSNTEAFF. The CDR3 DNA sequence: TGTGCCACCAGTGACCAGACCTCCAACACTGAAGCTTTCTTT.

V and J are TRBV19 and TRBJ1-4; D perhaps matches TRBD1 (5 bases). Deletions cut 5 bases from V and 7 bases from J, with 14 bases between. The CDR3 contains 14 residues. Germline V gene lookup returns CDR1 LNHDA and CDR2 SQIVND (reference sequence). This CDR3 is CASSPGPWPEKLFF. Written as DNA, the CDR3 is TGTGCCAGTAGTCCGGGACCCTGGCCTGAAAAACTGTTTTTT.

The chain is built from TRBV6-5 and TRBJ2-5; 9 nucleotides align to TRBD2. This CDR3 is built from 12 residues. Per germline, CDR1 MNHEY and CDR2 SVGAGI. V gave up 6 bases and J gave up 4 bases; unmatched junction bases: 0. CDR3 DNA: TGTGCCAGCAGACTAGCGGGAGAGACCCAGTACTTC. This sequence encodes CASRLAGETQYF.

CDR3 coding DNA: TGTGCCAGCAGCCCCACCAGGCCGAACACTGAAGCTTTCTTT. This sequence encodes CASSPTRPNTEAFF. The V and J genes are TRBV27 and TRBJ1-1; D is undetermined. The CDR3 is 14 amino acids. In germline, CDR1 is MNHEY, CDR2 SMNVEV (reference sequence). Trimming shortened V by 6 bases and J by 1 base, and 12 bases separated the two germline ends.

The J gene is TRBJ1-5, the V gene TRBV27; weak D call: TRBD1 (6 bases). V dropped 5 bases and J dropped 4 bases, with 18 bases sitting between them. Per germline, CDR1 MNHEY and CDR2 SMNVEV (reference sequence). CDR3 length: 16 amino acids. This chain's CDR3 is CASSRTGRVGNQPQHF. The CDR3 DNA reads TGTGCCAGCAGTCGCACAGGGAGGGTTGGAAATCAGCCCCAGCATTTT.

The gene calls are TRBV21-1 and TRBJ2-5. TRBV21-1 is a pseudogene. The CDR3 loop spans 18 amino acids. The CDR3, as DNA: TGTGCCAGCAGCGAAATTCGAGGGGTTGAGTTTCACCAAGAGACCCAGTACTTC. Protein product: CASSEIRGVEFHQETQYF.

This clone was seen only once. The chain links TRBV28 to TRBJ1-1; maybe TRBD1 (5 bases). V was pared by 5 bases and J by 0 bases, with 16 bases between. Germline CDR1 reads MDHEN; CDR2 reads SYDVKM. CDR3 length: 16 residues. In DNA, the CDR3 is TGTGCCAGCAGTGCCCAGGCCGGGGCTATGAACACTGAAGCTTTCTTT. Its translation: CASSAQAGAMNTEAFF.

This clone is a singleton in its sample. CDR3 DNA: TGTGCCAGCAGCAAAGCTAGTAGCGGGAGTTTCGAGCAGTACTTC. It translates to CASSKASSGSFEQYF. This chain connects TRBV21-1 to TRBJ2-7; no DNA check was done on the table's D call, TRBD2. TRBV21-1 counts as a pseudogene. This CDR3 region has 15 residues.

A note on this clone: A read error may produce the germline difference seen at one junction end. This sequence joins TRBV7-7 and TRBJ2-2; TRBD2 might be the D (6 bases). The germline CDR1 and CDR2 sequences are SSHAT and FNYEAQ (reference sequence). This CDR3 region has 16 residues. The CDR3 bases are TGTGCTAGCAGCTTAGTCTCGGGAGTAAGCACCGGGGAGCTGTTTTTT. Protein: CASSLVSGVSTGELFF.

The rearrangement uses TRBV5-1 and TRBJ2-7; D call uncertain. The germline V and J ends were trimmed by 5 bases and 0 bases, with 15 bases remaining between them. The CDR3 spans 15 residues. In germline, CDR1 is SGHRS, CDR2 YFSETQ. The CDR3 DNA is TGCGCCAGCAGGGATTTATCCGGTTTCTCCTACGAGCAGTACTTC. This sequence encodes CASRDLSGFSYEQYF.

This rearrangement joins TRBV3-1 (or the pseudogene TRBV3-2) to TRBJ2-7, with 7 bases that match TRBD2. J gave up 5 bases and V 4 bases, and 8 bases lay outside the gene matches. The CDR3 is made up of 14 amino acids. CDR1 is LGHDT and CDR2 is YNNKEL in the germline V gene (reference sequence). The CDR3 DNA sequence: TGTGCCAGCAGCCGGGAGGGGTGGAGTCACGAGCAGTACTTC. Translating gives CASSREGWSHEQYF.

The chain is built from TRBV11-2 and TRBJ2-1, with D perhaps TRBD2 (5 bases). This CDR3 has 16 amino acids. The germline gives CDR1 SGHAT, CDR2 FQNNGV. Trimming took 2 bases from V and 10 from J, leaving 21 bases between them. The CDR3 is CASSLRESGVGFEQFF. The CDR3 DNA follows: TGTGCCAGCAGCTTACGAGAAAGCGGAGTTGGATTCGAGCAGTTCTTC.

V usage is TRBV10-1 and J usage is TRBJ2-3; a weak D match, TRBD2 (6 bases). This CDR3 is built from 14 residues. The V end lost 1 base, the J end lost 4 bases, and 9 bases lay between the germline ends. Germline loops: CDR1 WNHNN, CDR2 SYGVQD (reference sequence). CDR3 region: CASSELIAADTQYF. The CDR3, as DNA: TGCGCCAGCAGTGAGTTAATAGCGGCAGATACGCAGTATTTT.

The table lists this clone with a few counts. This sequence joins TRBV6-4 and TRBJ2-3, with 13 bases aligning to TRBD2. The CDR3 runs to 16 residues. V trimming: 2 bases; J trimming: 2 bases; junction bases outside the gene matches: 1. Germline V lookup: CDR1 MRHNA, CDR2 SNTAGT. The CDR3 sequence: CASSDGTSGDTDTQYF. CDR3 nucleotides: TGTGCCAGCAGTGACGGGACTAGCGGGGACACAGATACGCAGTATTTT.

The V gene is TRBV28, the J gene TRBJ1-5; unclear D gene. Trimming cost V 7 bases and J 5 bases, with 9 bases left between them. The CDR3 consists of 12 residues. Germline V gene data show CDR1 as MDHEN and CDR2 as SYDVKM. CDR3 sequence (DNA): TGTGCCAGCACCCAAAGACATCAGCCCCAGCATTTT. This encodes CASTQRHQPQHF.

This chain joins TRBV6-1 and TRBJ2-5; 14 bases line up with TRBD2. This CDR3 contains 18 residues. Germline loops: CDR1 MNHNS, CDR2 SASEGT. V shed 2 bases and J 4 bases; nucleotides not matched to a gene: 9. The CDR3 DNA follows: TGTGCCAGCAGTGAATGGGGACGGGGACTAGCGGGAGCAGAGACCCAGTACTTC. This codes for CASSEWGRGLAGAETQYF.

This clone was detected once. V gene TRBV3-1 (or the pseudogene TRBV3-2) combines with J gene TRBJ2-5, with TRBD2 identical over 8 bases. This CDR3 is built from 16 residues. V shed 0 bases and J 5 bases; nucleotides not matched to a gene: 8. Germline CDR1 LGHDT, CDR2 YNNKEL (reference sequence). The CDR3 here is CASSQDWSGSGETQYF. CDR3 DNA: TGTGCCAGCAGCCAAGATTGGAGCGGGAGTGGTGAGACCCAGTACTTC.

The V call is TRBV10-3, the J call TRBJ2-1, with a possible D match to TRBD1 (6 bases). The CDR3 length is 14 residues. Trimming left V 6 bases short and J 3 bases short, with 12 bases between. CDR1 is ENHRY and CDR2 is SYGVKD in the germline V gene. CDR3 bases: TGTGCCATCAGCCCCCGGGACAACTACAATGAGCAGTTCTTC. Translating gives CAISPRDNYNEQFF.

V gene TRBV12-5 combines with J gene TRBJ2-3, with 10 positions matching TRBD2. Germline values: CDR1 LGHNT, CDR2 FRNRAP. The ends lost 1 base at V and 2 bases at J; junction bases unmatched: 6. The CDR3 sequence is 17 residues long. The CDR3 is CASGLGVAGGTTDTQYF. CDR3 DNA sequence: TGTGCTAGTGGTTTGGGGGTAGCGGGAGGTACCACAGATACGCAGTATTTT.

The count of this clone is one. This chain links TRBV18 with TRBJ2-2; no definite D call. Germline lookup yields CDR1 KGHSH and CDR2 LQKENI. CDR3 length: 16 amino acids. V lost 2 bases, J lost 0 bases, and 10 bases lay in between. CDR3 nucleotide sequence: TGTGCCAGCTCACCATCAGGACCGTCGAACACCGGGGAGCTGTTTTTT. Translating it yields CASSPSGPSNTGELFF.

CDR3: CASSYRGGETQYF. The CDR3 nucleotides are TGTGCCAGCAGTTACCGAGGGGGGGAGACCCAGTACTTC. V usage is TRBV6-2 or TRBV6-3 and J usage is TRBJ2-5, with D possibly being TRBD1 or TRBD2 (6 bases each). This CDR3 is built from 13 residues. The V gene lost 2 bases and the J gene lost 5 bases, with 9 bases spanning the gap. Germline V gene lookup returns CDR1 MNHEY and CDR2 SVGEGT.

The chain carries TRBV15 and TRBJ1-5, with unresolved D. The germline V and J ends were trimmed by 3 bases and 5 bases, with 2 bases remaining between them. The CDR3 has 11 amino acids. Looked up from germline, CDR1 is LNHNV and CDR2 is YYDKDF (reference sequence). This chain's CDR3 is CATSRDQPQHF. DNA for the CDR3: TGTGCCACCAGCAGGGATCAGCCCCAGCATTTT.